The 14 T cell receptor beta chains below come from one sample, sequenced in a study of T cells after yellow fever vaccination. TCRdb reprocessed the 5' RACE reads via MiXCR and lists one record per CDR3 protein. The repertoire consists of 250,000 to 300,000 distinct CDR3 sequences, with about 10% occurring once and the leading ten covering approximately 3.3%. This specimen consisted of CD4+ T cells sorted from PBMCs, obtained 5 days after the yellow fever booster vaccination. The receptor set was obtained from a man younger than 35 who received the YFV17D yellow fever vaccine.

The chain employs TRBV15 and TRBJ2-6, with 8 bases identical to TRBD1. Germline CDR1 reads LNHNV; CDR2 reads YYDKDF (reference sequence). The CDR3 contains 16 residues. V lost 1 base, J lost 10 bases, and 9 bases stayed unmatched. The CDR3 here is CATSRVVKQGENVLTF. CDR3 DNA: TGTGCCACCAGCAGAGTAGTAAAACAGGGGGAAAACGTCCTGACTTTC.

The DNA for the CDR3 is TGTGCCAGCAGGAAGGGGTTGGGGACAGATACGCAGTATTTT. Amino acid sequence: CASRKGLGTDTQYF. The chain has TRBV2 and TRBJ2-3; a possible D gene is TRBD1 (5 bases). Trimming left V 6 bases short and J 3 bases short, with 13 bases between. Germline V lookup: CDR1 SNHLY, CDR2 FYNNEI. The CDR3 covers 14 residues.

This clonotype was counted a few times. The chain uses TRBV6-1 and TRBJ1-2; D unresolved. CDR3 length equals 14 residues. V lost 1 base, J lost 4 bases, and 10 bases lay in between. Germline CDR1 is MNHNS and CDR2 is SASEGT. In DNA, the CDR3 is TGTGCCAGCAGTGAAGAAGGGTGGAGCTATGGCTACACCTTC. Its translation is CASSEEGWSYGYTF.

The CDR3 reads CASRGWGLDGYTF. In nucleotides, the CDR3 is TGTGCCAGCCGGGGTTGGGGACTCGATGGCTACACCTTC. The J gene is TRBJ1-2, the V gene TRBV27; D is possibly TRBD1 (5 bases). Per germline, CDR1 MNHEY and CDR2 SMNVEV (reference sequence). The germline V and J ends were trimmed by 8 bases and 6 bases, with 16 bases remaining between them. The CDR3 has 13 residues.

The rearrangement links TRBV4-3 to TRBJ1-6, with D unclear. The germline V gene encodes CDR1 LGHNA and CDR2 YSLEER. Between the trimmed V and J ends, which lost 0 bases and 9 bases, there was a span of 12 bases. CDR3 length: 15 amino acids. CDR3 region: CASSQEGSGSSPLHF. In nucleotides, the CDR3 is TGCGCCAGCAGCCAAGAGGGCTCTGGGAGTTCACCCCTCCACTTT.

This clonotype was recorded many times. V and J are TRBV2 and TRBJ2-3, with a possible D match to TRBD1 (5 bases). The CDR3 has 17 amino acids. Germline V gene data show CDR1 as SNHLY and CDR2 as FYNNEI. V gave up 0 bases and J gave up 5 bases, with 18 bases separating them. For the CDR3, the DNA is TGTGCCAGCAGTGAAGCGCTAGGCTCCAGGGTGAGAGATACGCAGTATTTT. Translation gives CASSEALGSRVRDTQYF.

This clonotype was observed a few times. This rearrangement joins TRBV5-1 to TRBJ2-3; TRBD2 is a possible D gene (5 bases). This CDR3 has 16 amino acids. V was cut by 0 bases and J by 2 bases, with 13 bases left in between. Germline CDR1 reads SGHRS; CDR2 reads YFSETQ. Here the CDR3 reads CASSLAGGYATDTQYF. The DNA of the CDR3 is TGCGCCAGCAGCTTGGCGGGCGGGTACGCCACAGATACGCAGTATTTT.

Ten or more counts support this clonotype. The chain links TRBV18 to TRBJ2-5; the D is unclear. The V end lost 2 bases, the J end lost 5 bases, and 3 bases lay between the germline ends. The CDR3 sequence is 11 residues long. Germline values: CDR1 KGHSH, CDR2 LQKENI. Here the CDR3 DNA reads TGTGCCAGCTCACCAGCGGAGACCCAGTACTTC. This sequence encodes CASSPAETQYF.

The rearrangement joins TRBV4-2 to TRBJ2-5; D remains unclear. The CDR3 has 15 amino acids. Trimming left V 0 bases short and J 5 bases short, with 13 bases between. Germline V gene data show CDR1 as LGHNA and CDR2 as YNFKEQ. CDR3 DNA sequence: TGTGCCAGCAGCCAAGATCGGAAGGGCCCCGAGACCCAGTACTTC. This translates into CASSQDRKGPETQYF.

This clonotype occurred many times. The V and J genes are TRBV4-1 and TRBJ2-5; D is perhaps TRBD2 (5 bases). Trimming took 4 bases from V and 5 from J, leaving 17 bases between them. Germline CDR1 reads MGHRA; CDR2 reads YSYEKL. This CDR3 contains 15 residues. CDR3 nucleotides: TGCGCCAGCAGCCTGCCGGACGCCAGAGGGGAGACCCAGTACTTC. Its translation: CASSLPDARGETQYF.

This clonotype came up many times. V usage is TRBV20-1 and J usage is TRBJ2-5, with a possible D match to TRBD2 (5 bases). The V gene's germline CDR1 is DFQATT and CDR2 SNEGSKA (reference sequence). This CDR3 region has 13 residues. V lost 6 bases, J lost 5 bases, and 16 bases lay in between. CDR3 residues: CSASPTRMETQYF. CDR3 sequence (DNA): TGCAGTGCCTCCCCCACTAGAATGGAGACCCAGTACTTC.

The V and J genes are TRBV20-1 and TRBJ2-1; D gene uncertain. The germline V gene encodes CDR1 DFQATT and CDR2 SNEGSKA (reference sequence). Trimming took 4 bases from V and 0 from J, leaving 10 bases between them. This CDR3 region has 14 residues. CDR3 nucleotide sequence: TGCAGTGCTAATTTCCGAAGCTCCTACAATGAGCAGTTCTTC. Its translation is CSANFRSSYNEQFF.

The V gene is TRBV6-5, the J gene TRBJ1-1, with D uncertain. Germline assignment: CDR1 MNHEY and CDR2 SVGAGI. V lost 1 base and J 2 bases, leaving 11 bases between the germline ends. The CDR3 has 15 amino acids. This chain's CDR3 is CASSYFGRINTEAFF. Here the CDR3 DNA reads TGTGCCAGCAGTTACTTCGGACGGATTAACACTGAAGCTTTCTTT.

This clonotype appeared a single time. V usage is TRBV12-3 or TRBV12-4 and J usage is TRBJ2-1; a weak D match, TRBD1 (6 bases). This CDR3 has 13 residues. V lost 6 bases and J lost 10, with 16 bases in between. DNA for the CDR3: TGTGCCAGCAGCCAGGGACATGTAGAGGAGCAGTTCTTC. Residues: CASSQGHVEEQFF.